These 30 T cell receptor beta chains were sequenced from one sample in a study of T cell responses to AZD1222 COVID-19 vaccine. TCRdb's table, derived via immunoSEQ multiplex PCR, lists solely in-frame clones and lacks some. The repertoire includes roughly 50,000 clones, roughly 90% of them detected once, and 1.5% to 2.5% sits in the top ten. Sequencing was performed on peripheral blood, taken on day 0 of AZD1222 vaccination. These receptors all come from an adult in good health.

The genes are TRBV11-3 and TRBJ1-2; D is ambiguous. V was cut by 1 base and J by 4 bases, with 13 bases left in between. The CDR3 has 15 amino acids. In germline, CDR1 is SGHNT, CDR2 YENEEA. CDR3 sequence reads: CASSLGPRSRYGYTF. As DNA, the CDR3 is TGTGCCAGCAGCTTAGGACCCCGATCCCGCTATGGCTACACCTTC.

The chain joins TRBV18 to TRBJ1-4; 7 nucleotides align to TRBD1. The V and J ends lost 6 bases and 0 bases, in that order; junction bases with no gene match: 7. From germline, CDR1 is KGHSH and CDR2 LQKENI. This CDR3 contains 16 residues. CDR3 DNA sequence: TGTGCCAGCTCGCCCCAGGGGGGCTCAACTAATGAAAAACTGTTTTTT. Protein product: CASSPQGGSTNEKLFF.

The V gene is TRBV9, the J gene TRBJ2-5; tentatively, D is TRBD1 (5 bases). The CDR3 is made up of 18 amino acids. Germline-derived CDR1 and CDR2 are SGDLS and YYNGEE. V shed 4 bases and J shed 0 bases, with 22 bases lying between them. The CDR3 loop is CASSPRSLGAAYQETQYF. Here the CDR3 DNA reads TGTGCCAGCAGCCCCCGGAGTTTAGGGGCGGCGTACCAAGAGACCCAGTACTTC.

The V gene is TRBV6-2 or TRBV6-3, the J gene TRBJ2-7; no firm D call. The CDR3 covers 12 residues. Deletions cut 2 bases from V and 6 bases from J, with 8 bases between. Per germline, CDR1 MNHEY and CDR2 SVGEGT. The CDR3 is CASSYPSLEQYF. DNA of the CDR3: TGTGCCAGCAGTTACCCATCCCTCGAGCAGTACTTC.

CDR3 in amino acids: CASGGTGAVYNYGYTF. The CDR3 DNA follows: TGTGCCAGCGGAGGGACAGGGGCCGTTTATAACTATGGCTACACCTTC. V is TRBV28 and J is TRBJ1-2; 10 positions agree with TRBD1. Germline V lookup: CDR1 MDHEN, CDR2 SYDVKM. This CDR3 is built from 16 residues. V gave up 8 bases and J gave up 1 base; unmatched junction bases: 10.

By frequency in the sample, this clone is medium-sized. The V call is TRBV28, the J call TRBJ1-2, with TRBD1 matching over 10 bases. Germline CDR1 is MDHEN and CDR2 is SYDVKM. J gave up 4 bases and V 5 bases, and 10 bases lay outside the gene matches. The CDR3 consists of 16 residues. CDR3 sequence (DNA): TGTGCCAGCAGTCCCCTGACAGGGGGCCCTCGCTATGGCTACACCTTC. Translating gives CASSPLTGGPRYGYTF.

The DNA of the CDR3 is TGTGCCAGCAGTTTTCTGGGACTAGCGGGAGGCGATGAGCAGTTCTTC. This gives the protein CASSFLGLAGGDEQFF. J is TRBJ2-1 and V is TRBV27; 15 bases map to TRBD2. In germline, CDR1 is MNHEY, CDR2 SMNVEV (reference sequence). CDR3 length: 16 amino acids. V shed 3 bases and J 8 bases; nucleotides not matched to a gene: 5.

J is TRBJ1-2 and V is TRBV10-2; D gene ambiguous. CDR3 size: 14 residues. Germline assignment: CDR1 WSHSY and CDR2 SAAADI. With 0 bases removed from V and 8 bases from J, the gap between germline ends came to 13 bases. The CDR3 sequence: CASSESSRDQGYTF. DNA of the CDR3: TGCGCCAGCAGTGAGTCTAGTAGGGATCAGGGCTACACCTTC.

The rearrangement joins TRBV3-1 (or the pseudogene TRBV3-2) to TRBJ1-6; 7 bases match TRBD1. V was pared by 4 bases and J by 8 bases, with 5 bases of the junction left unmatched. CDR3 length equals 14 residues. In germline, CDR1 is LGHDT, CDR2 YNNKEL (reference sequence). For the CDR3, the DNA is TGTGCCAGCAGCCCGGGACAGAACCATTCACCCCTCCACTTT. Its translation: CASSPGQNHSPLHF.

The chain combines TRBV5-1 with TRBJ1-1, with 9 bases aligning to TRBD1. Germline V lookup: CDR1 SGHRS, CDR2 YFSETQ. The CDR3 is made up of 15 amino acids. V was clipped by 4 bases and J by 4 bases; unmatched bases: 8. In nucleotides, the CDR3 is TGCGCCAGCAGCACATGGACAGGGGAGGGCACTGAAGCTTTCTTT. It specifies CASSTWTGEGTEAFF.

The V call is TRBV30, the J call TRBJ1-6, with TRBD1 as a possible D gene (6 bases). Germline V gene sequence: CDR1 GTSNPN, CDR2 SVGIG (reference sequence). The V end was cut by 2 bases, the J end by 9 bases, with 23 bases between. The CDR3 contains 17 residues. CDR3 coding DNA: TGTGCCTGGAGTACCACCCGGACGGGGGCGACGGCTTCACCCCTCCACTTT. Protein sequence: CAWSTTRTGATASPLHF.

This clone is a singleton in its sample. This chain joins TRBV7-9 and TRBJ2-7; 13 bases map to TRBD2. CDR1 and CDR2 from the germline V gene are SEHNR and FQNEAQ (reference sequence). CDR3 length equals 15 residues. V lost 5 bases and J lost 5; bases outside the gene matches: 6. CDR3 amino acids: CASSPLAGGHHEQYF. CDR3 in DNA: TGTGCCAGCAGCCCACTAGCGGGAGGGCACCACGAGCAGTACTTC.

J is TRBJ1-2 and V is TRBV4-1, with D possibly TRBD1 on 5 matching bases. Between the trimmed V and J ends, which lost 0 bases and 1 base, there was a span of 9 bases. Per the germline V gene, CDR1 is MGHRA and CDR2 is YSYEKL. This CDR3 has 15 residues. CDR3 in DNA: TGCGCCAGCAGCCAAGATTCAGGGTTTAACTATGGCTACACCTTC. This codes for CASSQDSGFNYGYTF.

The CDR3 is CASSWISGEQYF. DNA for the CDR3: TGCGCCAGCTCTTGGATTTCGGGAGAGCAGTACTTC. The chain links TRBV10-2 to TRBJ2-7; possibly TRBD2 for D (5 bases). The CDR3 runs to 12 residues. V was pared by 8 bases and J by 7 bases, with 15 bases between. The germline V gene encodes CDR1 WSHSY and CDR2 SAAADI.

This chain links TRBV27 with TRBJ1-2; 8 bases are a match to TRBD1. Per the germline V gene, CDR1 is MNHEY and CDR2 is SMNVEV (reference sequence). The CDR3 totals 13 residues. V gave up 10 bases and J gave up 7 bases; unmatched junction bases: 11. The CDR3 DNA reads TGTGCCACCCTAGGACAGGGTTTAGTTGGCTACACCTTC. Translation gives CATLGQGLVGYTF.

This chain links TRBV24-1 with TRBJ2-5, with TRBD1 as a possible D gene (6 bases). V gave up 9 bases and J gave up 5 bases, with 9 bases separating them. The CDR3 loop spans 11 amino acids. Germline CDR1 and CDR2: KGHDR and SFDVKD. The CDR3 here is CATEQGETQYF. For the CDR3, the DNA is TGTGCCACCGAGCAGGGGGAGACCCAGTACTTC.

The V call is TRBV29-1, the J call TRBJ2-1; D gene uncertain. Germline V lookup: CDR1 SQVTM, CDR2 ANQGSEA. The CDR3 length is 13 residues. The germline V and J ends were trimmed by 6 bases and 3 bases, with 12 bases remaining between them. The CDR3 sequence: CSVGSLVYNEQFF. In DNA, the CDR3 is TGCAGCGTCGGTAGCTTAGTCTACAATGAGCAGTTCTTC.

This clone was seen only a few times. This sequence joins TRBV6-5 and TRBJ2-7; TRBD1 matches 12 bases. V lost 10 bases and J lost 4; bases outside the gene matches: 11. The CDR3 runs to 15 residues. CDR1 is MNHEY, CDR2 SVGAGI, per germline. The CDR3 loop is CAISGGQGAEYEQYF. In DNA form, the CDR3 reads TGTGCCATTTCTGGGGGACAGGGGGCCGAATACGAGCAGTACTTC.

The chain joins TRBV10-1 to TRBJ2-1; TRBD2 matches 8 bases. Germline loops: CDR1 WNHNN, CDR2 SYGVQD (reference sequence). The CDR3 has 13 residues. Trimming removed 2 bases from V and 7 bases from J; junction bases left unmatched: 1. The CDR3 is CASSETSGNEQFF. Written as DNA, the CDR3 is TGCGCCAGCAGTGAGACTAGCGGTAATGAGCAGTTCTTC.

This rearrangement joins TRBV28 to TRBJ1-2; no clear D gene. This CDR3 has 16 residues. Looked up from germline, CDR1 is MDHEN and CDR2 is SYDVKM. Trimming stripped 2 bases from V and 6 bases from J, with 19 bases between. In DNA, the CDR3 is TGTGCCAGCAGTTTACACTTTGACGGTTCCTCGGATGGCTACACCTTC. It specifies CASSLHFDGSSDGYTF.

V usage is TRBV3-1 (or the pseudogene TRBV3-2) and J usage is TRBJ1-3; D gene ambiguous. With 3 bases removed from V and 1 base from J, the gap between germline ends came to 13 bases. The germline CDR1 and CDR2 sequences are LGHDT and YNNKEL (reference sequence). This CDR3 is 16 amino acids long. The CDR3: CASSQGGQVSGNTIYF. As DNA, the CDR3 is TGTGCCAGCAGCCAGGGTGGGCAGGTGTCTGGAAACACCATATATTTT.

This sequence joins TRBV10-3 and TRBJ1-2; D is uncertain. This CDR3 comprises 11 residues. Germline-derived CDR1 and CDR2 are ENHRY and SYGVKD. With 3 bases removed from V and 6 bases from J, the gap between germline ends came to 5 bases. CDR3 amino acids: CAISDMDGYTF. As DNA, the CDR3 is TGTGCCATCAGTGACATGGATGGCTACACCTTC.

The chain links TRBV19 to TRBJ1-2, with D hard to call. V shed 9 bases and J shed 7 bases, with 21 bases lying between them. Per germline, CDR1 LNHDA and CDR2 SQIVND (reference sequence). This CDR3 contains 14 residues. CDR3 sequence: CASSLFSSWRGYTF. DNA for the CDR3: TGTGCCAGCAGCCTCTTTTCAAGTTGGCGTGGCTACACCTTC. Variable domain in full (rest from reference TRBV19 and TRBJ1-2): DGGITQSPKYLFRKEGQNVTLSCEQNLNHDAMYWYRQDPGQGLRLIYYSQIVNDFQKGDIAEGYSVSREKKESFPLTVTSAQKNPTAFYLCASSLFSSWRGYTFGSGTRLTVV.

The V gene is TRBV28, the J gene TRBJ1-4, with no clear D. The length of the CDR3 is 14 residues. Trimming took 5 bases from V and 8 from J, leaving 15 bases between them. Looked up from germline, CDR1 is MDHEN and CDR2 is SYDVKM. The CDR3 is CASSLGIVEEKLFF. CDR3 sequence (DNA): TGTGCCAGCAGTCTTGGGATCGTCGAGGAAAAACTGTTTTTT. Looking up the rest from reference TRBV28 and TRBJ1-4 gives the full variable domain: DVKVTQSSRYLVKRTGEKVFLECVQDMDHENMFWYRQDPGLGLRLIYFSYDVKMKEKGDIPEGYSVSREKKERFSLILESASTNQTSMYLCASSLGIVEEKLFFGSGTQLSVL.

The chain joins TRBV7-6 to TRBJ1-4; D might be TRBD1 (5 bases). Germline values: CDR1 SGHVS, CDR2 FNYEAQ. This CDR3 has 15 amino acids. Trimming took off 3 bases at V and 0 bases at J, with 8 bases between the two ends. The DNA of the CDR3 is TGTGCCAGCAGCTTTGGACATGCAACTAATGAAAAACTGTTTTTT. This translates into CASSFGHATNEKLFF.

Worth noting for this clone: Compared with germline, one end of the junction differs, possibly owing to a read error. The rearrangement joins TRBV14 to TRBJ2-1, with D hard to call. The length of the CDR3 is 13 residues. Germline V CDR1 and CDR2: SGHDN, FVKESK. The CDR3: CASSQPSNNEQFF. The DNA of the CDR3 is TGTGCCAGCAGCCAACCCTCCAACAATGAGCAGTTCTTC.

The J gene is TRBJ2-3, the V gene TRBV18, with TRBD2 matching over 11 bases. This CDR3 spans 16 amino acids. J gave up 1 base and V 6 bases, and 6 bases lay outside the gene matches. Germline values: CDR1 KGHSH, CDR2 LQKENI. DNA of the CDR3: TGTGCCAGCTCCCTGACGGGACTAGCGGGCACAGATACGCAGTATTTT. Protein sequence: CASSLTGLAGTDTQYF.

The V and J genes are TRBV18 and TRBJ1-3; TRBD1 is a possible D gene (5 bases). CDR3 length: 14 amino acids. The germline V gene encodes CDR1 KGHSH and CDR2 LQKENI. V dropped 3 bases and J dropped 3 bases, with 9 bases sitting between them. CDR3 protein: CASSPGVHGNTIYF. CDR3 nucleotides: TGTGCCAGCTCACCGGGGGTCCATGGAAACACCATATATTTT.

This chain joins TRBV18 and TRBJ2-7, with D uncertain. Germline V lookup: CDR1 KGHSH, CDR2 LQKENI. The CDR3 contains 14 residues. With 2 bases removed from V and 6 bases from J, the gap between germline ends came to 14 bases. CDR3 coding DNA: TGTGCCAGCTCACCATCGTCACAGAATGCCGAGCAGTACTTC. This gives the protein CASSPSSQNAEQYF.

This chain connects TRBV4-1 to TRBJ1-2; 8 bases match TRBD1. The junction had 11 bases not matched to a gene; V was cut back by 4 bases and J by 7 bases. The CDR3 totals 15 residues. CDR1 and CDR2 (germline): MGHRA, YSYEKL. The CDR3 protein is CASSPGQGAPGGYTF. The CDR3 DNA sequence: TGCGCCAGCAGCCCAGGGCAGGGGGCGCCGGGTGGCTACACCTTC.